Following are 9 T cell receptor beta chains from one sample sequenced in a study of spatial heterogeneity in lung cancer. Via MiXCR, TCRdb re-called the 5' RACE reads, giving one row per CDR3 protein. Of fewer than 50,000 distinct CDR3 sequences listed, about 10% are singletons. Indicated time point: blood at routine non-recurrence follow-up after resection. The sequencing here drew on PBMCs, taken at follow-up. All receptors come from a female donor with early-stage non-small cell lung cancer.

This clonotype was found a few times. V usage is TRBV5-1 and J usage is TRBJ1-1; D remains ambiguous. Per the germline V gene, CDR1 is SGHRS and CDR2 is YFSETQ. V was trimmed by 2 bases and J by 1 base, leaving 15 bases between them. This CDR3 spans 16 amino acids. The CDR3 loop reads CASSLREGAGNTEAFF. The DNA of the CDR3 is TGCGCCAGCAGCTTAAGGGAAGGAGCTGGGAACACTGAAGCTTTCTTT.

This clonotype has just a few counts. This chain joins TRBV5-1 and TRBJ2-3, with D possibly TRBD1 on 5 matching bases. Germline V CDR1 and CDR2: SGHRS, YFSETQ. V was clipped by 0 bases and J by 4 bases, with 9 bases between them. The CDR3 spans 14 residues. This chain's CDR3 is CASSLGPGSDTQYF. As DNA, the CDR3 is TGCGCCAGCAGCTTGGGTCCAGGGTCAGATACGCAGTATTTT.

The chain couples TRBV7-2 to TRBJ1-1; D is unresolved. The V and J ends lost 1 base and 1 base respectively, with 10 bases between them. This CDR3 is 15 amino acids long. CDR1 is SGHTA, CDR2 FQGNSA, per germline. The CDR3 spells CASSLGPRPNTEAFF. In DNA, the CDR3 is TGTGCCAGCAGCTTAGGACCCAGACCGAACACTGAAGCTTTCTTT.

There are many counts of this clonotype. V gene TRBV30 combines with J gene TRBJ1-6; no definite D call. The CDR3 contains 12 residues. V dropped 3 bases and J dropped 6 bases, with 6 bases sitting between them. CDR1 is GTSNPN and CDR2 is SVGIG in the germline V gene (reference sequence). CDR3 region: CAWSESNSPLHF. As DNA, the CDR3 is TGTGCCTGGAGCGAGAGTAATTCACCCCTCCACTTT.

This clonotype has just a few counts. This chain links TRBV9 with TRBJ1-6; D unresolved. V was cut by 5 bases and J by 0 bases, with 12 bases left in between. Germline loops: CDR1 SGDLS, CDR2 YYNGEE. The length of the CDR3 is 16 residues. The CDR3 is CASSDPPGSYNSPLHF. CDR3 coding DNA: TGTGCCAGCAGTGACCCCCCGGGCTCCTATAATTCACCCCTCCACTTT.

This clonotype appeared a few times. V usage is TRBV28 and J usage is TRBJ2-2, with D uncertain. Germline CDR1 reads MDHEN; CDR2 reads SYDVKM. V was shortened by 3 bases and J by 4 bases, with 6 bases between the two germline ends. The CDR3 has 13 residues. The CDR3 spells CASSFSLTGELFF. The CDR3, as DNA: TGTGCCAGCAGTTTTTCCCTCACCGGGGAGCTGTTTTTT.

This chain uses TRBV4-1 with TRBJ2-7, with D uncertain. The CDR3 runs to 15 residues. CDR1 and CDR2 from the germline V gene are MGHRA and YSYEKL. Trimming removed 0 bases from V and 7 bases from J, with 16 bases in between. The CDR3 protein is CASSQDPPFVGEQYF. Here the CDR3 DNA reads TGCGCCAGCAGCCAAGATCCTCCGTTCGTGGGGGAGCAGTACTTC.

This clonotype showed up many times. This rearrangement joins TRBV18 to TRBJ2-1; no clear D. V lost 4 bases to trimming and J lost 8 bases, with 12 bases between them. This CDR3 has 13 amino acids. Germline assignment: CDR1 KGHSH and CDR2 LQKENI. CDR3 protein: CASSRGSGDEQFF. The CDR3 coding sequence is TGTGCCAGCTCACGGGGATCTGGCGATGAGCAGTTCTTC.

In this sample, this clonotype turned up many times. The chain joins TRBV5-4 to TRBJ1-2; 7 bases fit TRBD1. Germline lookup yields CDR1 SGHNT and CDR2 YYREEE (reference sequence). The CDR3 runs 17 residues. Trimming cost V 4 bases and J 4 bases; bases outside gene matches: 16. CDR3 DNA sequence: TGTGCCAGCAGCGACGGGGGGATTAACAGGGGCGGCTATGGCTACACCTTC. Translating it yields CASSDGGINRGGYGYTF.